The 26 T cell receptor beta chains below come from one sample, sequenced in a study of CD8 T cells in Susac syndrome. Reverse transcription used about 0.45 to 1 ug RNA and random hexamers. TCRdb fed the immunoSEQ multiplex PCR reads into MiXCR, producing one record per CDR3 protein. This sample has some 99,000 distinct CDR3 sequences; roughly 94% occur once, and the top ten carry about 0.28%. Specimen: CD4+ T cells from PBMCs. The receptors here all came from a human donor with Susac syndrome.

The chain carries TRBV20-1 and TRBJ2-7; 7 bases map to TRBD2. The CDR3 spans 16 residues. Unmatched junction bases numbered 14, after V lost 3 bases and J lost 3 bases. Per germline, CDR1 DFQATT and CDR2 SNEGSKA (reference sequence). The CDR3, as DNA: TGCAGTGCTAGTCCAACCCCGAGGGGAGGGAACTACGAGCAGTACTTC. It is translated as CSASPTPRGGNYEQYF.

The chain recombines TRBV5-4 with TRBJ1-4, with D perhaps TRBD1 (5 bases). The germline gives CDR1 SGHNT, CDR2 YYREEE (reference sequence). The CDR3 has 17 amino acids. V lost 4 bases and J lost 4, with 20 bases in between. The CDR3: CASSGGQVPGGNEKLFF. CDR3 nucleotide sequence: TGTGCCAGCAGCGGCGGACAAGTTCCTGGGGGTAATGAAAAACTGTTTTTT.

CDR3 protein: CASSSQGLSYEQYF. Written as DNA, the CDR3 is TGTGCCAGCAGCTCGCAAGGGCTCTCCTACGAGCAGTACTTC. The rearrangement uses TRBV5-4 and TRBJ2-7; D is ambiguous. Trimming removed 3 bases from V and 0 bases from J, with 10 bases in between. The CDR3 consists of 14 residues. In germline, CDR1 is SGHNT, CDR2 YYREEE (reference sequence).

The J gene is TRBJ2-1, the V gene TRBV24-1; 10 bases fit TRBD2. CDR3 length: 13 amino acids. V was clipped by 4 bases and J by 10 bases; unmatched bases: 3. The germline gives CDR1 KGHDR, CDR2 SFDVKD. This CDR3 reads CATSDILAGEQFF. CDR3 coding DNA: TGTGCCACCAGTGACATACTAGCGGGGGAGCAGTTCTTC.

This rearrangement joins TRBV4-2 to TRBJ2-2; TRBD1 might be the D (7 bases). CDR1 is LGHNA, CDR2 YNFKEQ, per germline. This CDR3 spans 16 amino acids. V was trimmed by 0 bases and J by 4 bases, leaving 12 bases between them. In DNA form, the CDR3 reads TGTGCCAGCAGCCAAGAGAACAGGGGACTCACCGGGGAGCTGTTTTTT. Protein: CASSQENRGLTGELFF.

The gene calls are TRBV4-1 and TRBJ1-5, with D unclear. This CDR3 has 13 amino acids. Germline V gene data show CDR1 as MGHRA and CDR2 as YSYEKL. Trimming cost V 0 bases and J 7 bases, with 7 bases left between them. CDR3 coding DNA: TGCGCCAGCAGCCAAGATAGGATCCAGCCCCAGCATTTT. The encoded protein is CASSQDRIQPQHF.

V is TRBV7-8 and J is TRBJ2-5; 10 bases align to TRBD2. V shed 4 bases, J shed 4 bases, and the junction held 3 bases outside the gene matches. The germline V gene has CDR1 SGHVS and CDR2 FQNEAQ. This CDR3 has 14 residues. CDR3 coding DNA: TGTGCCAGCAGCTCCCAGCGGGGGGGAGAGACCCAGTACTTC. As protein: CASSSQRGGETQYF.

This chain uses TRBV4-1 with TRBJ2-2; 8 nucleotides line up with TRBD1. This CDR3 spans 16 amino acids. J was trimmed by 7 bases and V by 3 bases; bases with no gene match: 10. In germline, CDR1 is MGHRA, CDR2 YSYEKL. The CDR3 nucleotides are TGCGCCAGCAGCCATTGGACAGGGAAGAAGGGCGGGGAGCTGTTTTTT. This encodes CASSHWTGKKGGELFF.

The V and J genes are TRBV29-1 and TRBJ1-2, with D unresolved. Germline CDR1 is SQVTM and CDR2 is ANQGSEA. Trimming pared 0 bases from V and 7 bases from J, leaving 9 bases between. The CDR3 is 12 residues long. The CDR3 coding sequence is TGCAGCGTTGAAGAGCTTCCGGGTGGCTACACCTTC. As protein: CSVEELPGGYTF.

This chain uses TRBV7-8 with TRBJ1-2, with D tentatively TRBD1 (6 bases). With 5 bases removed from V and 3 bases from J, the gap between germline ends came to 13 bases. Germline CDR1 SGHVS, CDR2 FQNEAQ. The CDR3 contains 14 residues. CDR3 bases: TGTGCCAGCAGCCCGGGATACAGGGACTATGGCTACACCTTC. This sequence encodes CASSPGYRDYGYTF.

A few counts support this clonotype. The chain links TRBV11-2 to TRBJ2-5; D is unclear. The CDR3 extends over 12 amino acids. Between the trimmed V and J ends, which lost 4 bases and 4 bases, there was a span of 7 bases. Germline values: CDR1 SGHAT, CDR2 FQNNGV. CDR3 amino acids: CASSSTRETQYF. Written as DNA, the CDR3 is TGTGCCAGCAGCTCCACGAGAGAGACCCAGTACTTC.

As DNA, the CDR3 is TGTGCCAGCAGTTTCGCGGGACAGATATCCTACGAGCAGTACTTC. Residues: CASSFAGQISYEQYF. The rearrangement links TRBV12-3 or TRBV12-4 to TRBJ2-7; tentatively, D is TRBD1 (7 bases). The CDR3 length is 15 residues. V was shortened by 3 bases and J by 1 base, with 13 bases between the two germline ends.

The chain has TRBV30 and TRBJ2-2, with D unclear. The germline V gene has CDR1 GTSNPN and CDR2 SVGIG (reference sequence). Trimming removed 0 bases at V and 2 bases at J, with 7 bases between. The CDR3 consists of 14 residues. The CDR3 sequence is CAWSVEVNTGELFF. Written as DNA, the CDR3 is TGTGCCTGGAGTGTAGAAGTCAACACCGGGGAGCTGTTTTTT.

The rearrangement joins TRBV12-3 or TRBV12-4 to TRBJ2-3; 9 positions match TRBD2. The CDR3 loop spans 16 amino acids. J was trimmed by 2 bases and V by 2 bases; bases with no gene match: 5. DNA for the CDR3: TGTGCCAGCAGTTTACGTAGCGGGGGATTCACAGATACGCAGTATTTT. Its translation is CASSLRSGGFTDTQYF.

The V and J genes are TRBV9 and TRBJ2-1; D unresolved. Trimming removed 2 bases at V and 5 bases at J, with 14 bases between. Per the germline V gene, CDR1 is SGDLS and CDR2 is YYNGEE. The CDR3 runs 15 residues. CDR3 amino acids: CASSVRPLLHNEQFF. In nucleotides, the CDR3 is TGTGCCAGCAGCGTTAGGCCCCTGCTCCACAATGAGCAGTTCTTC.

The CDR3 protein is CATARGQETQYF. The CDR3 DNA reads TGTGCCACCGCCCGGGGTCAAGAGACCCAGTACTTC. V usage is TRBV15 and J usage is TRBJ2-5, with D tentatively TRBD2 (5 bases). This CDR3 is built from 12 residues. CDR1 is LNHNV, CDR2 YYDKDF, per germline (reference sequence). The V gene lost 8 bases and the J gene lost 2 bases, with 9 bases spanning the gap.

The J gene is TRBJ2-7, the V gene TRBV30; no clear D. The CDR3 runs to 12 residues. The V end lost 5 bases, the J end lost 2 bases, and 10 bases lay between the germline ends. Germline V lookup: CDR1 GTSNPN, CDR2 SVGIG (reference sequence). The CDR3 nucleotides are TGTGCCTGGGAGGCTGACGCCTACGAGCAGTACTTC. Protein product: CAWEADAYEQYF. Drawing the rest from reference TRBV30 and TRBJ2-7, the complete variable domain is SQTIHQWPATLVQPVGSPLSLECTVEGTSNPNLYWYRQAAGRGLQLLFYSVGIGQISSEVPQNLSASRPQDRQFILSSKKLLLSDSGFYLCAWEADAYEQYFGPGTRLTVT.

This clonotype was found once. J is TRBJ1-2 and V is TRBV9; tentative D call: TRBD1 (5 bases). The V end was cut by 2 bases, the J end by 3 bases, with 8 bases between. The CDR3 spans 13 residues. From germline, CDR1 is SGDLS and CDR2 YYNGEE. CDR3 loop: CASSVRVDYGYTF. The CDR3 DNA reads as TGTGCCAGCAGCGTCAGGGTAGACTATGGCTACACCTTC.

This chain links TRBV20-1 with TRBJ2-3; D possibly corresponds to TRBD1 (6 bases). Germline V CDR1 and CDR2: DFQATT, SNEGSKA (reference sequence). The CDR3 covers 15 residues. The ends were cut back, 3 bases at V and 4 bases at J, with 17 bases in the middle. The CDR3 reads CSARPQGLVPDTQYF. DNA of the CDR3: TGCAGTGCTAGGCCACAGGGATTGGTACCAGATACGCAGTATTTT.

A few counts support this clonotype. The V call is TRBV7-2, the J call TRBJ2-2; D gene unclear. Germline CDR1 SGHTA, CDR2 FQGNSA. The CDR3 loop spans 12 amino acids. Trimming removed 8 bases at V and 4 bases at J, with 8 bases between. The CDR3 loop is CASSRSTGELFF. CDR3 DNA: TGTGCCAGCTCCCGGAGCACCGGGGAGCTGTTTTTT.

The chain joins TRBV29-1 to TRBJ1-1; 7 nucleotides line up with TRBD1. The junction had 5 bases not matched to a gene; V was cut back by 7 bases and J by 0 bases. In germline, CDR1 is SQVTM, CDR2 ANQGSEA. The CDR3 loop spans 13 amino acids. The CDR3 reads CSARDSLNTEAFF. In DNA, the CDR3 is TGCAGCGCCCGGGACAGCTTGAACACTGAAGCTTTCTTT.

The V call is TRBV21-1, the J call TRBJ2-7. TRBV21-1 is a pseudogene segment. This CDR3 has 18 residues. CDR3 DNA: TGTGCCAGCAGCAAAGATGGTAAAGAGCCAGGGGGCTCCTACGAGCAGTACTTC. Protein: CASSKDGKEPGGSYEQYF.

V usage is TRBV20-1 and J usage is TRBJ2-1, with D tentatively TRBD2 (6 bases). Per germline, CDR1 DFQATT and CDR2 SNEGSKA (reference sequence). The CDR3 has 13 amino acids. The V end was cut by 3 bases, the J end by 3 bases, with 9 bases between. In nucleotides, the CDR3 is TGCAGTGCTAGGGGGGGACTCTACAATGAGCAGTTCTTC. Protein sequence: CSARGGLYNEQFF.

The rearrangement joins TRBV9 to TRBJ2-5, with D possibly being TRBD1 or TRBD2 (5 bases each). The V gene's germline CDR1 is SGDLS and CDR2 YYNGEE. The CDR3 totals 15 residues. V lost 0 bases and J lost 7, with 16 bases in between. The CDR3 sequence: CASSVAGEGSATQYF. The CDR3 nucleotides are TGTGCCAGCAGCGTAGCTGGAGAGGGGAGCGCGACCCAGTACTTC.

This clonotype is a singleton in its sample. The chain uses TRBV27 and TRBJ2-3, with TRBD1 as a possible D gene (5 bases). V dropped 7 bases and J dropped 0 bases, with 14 bases sitting between them. The germline V gene encodes CDR1 MNHEY and CDR2 SMNVEV (reference sequence). The CDR3 spans 15 residues. CDR3 coding DNA: TGTGCCAGCACCCTACAGGACCCTAGCACAGATACGCAGTATTTT. Translated: CASTLQDPSTDTQYF.

The chain recombines TRBV25-1 with TRBJ2-3; weak D call: TRBD2 (5 bases). The CDR3 has 18 amino acids. Between the trimmed V and J ends, which lost 1 base and 7 bases, there was a span of 24 bases. Germline values: CDR1 MGHDK, CDR2 SYGVNS. For the CDR3, the DNA is TGTGCCAGCAGTGAATCGGGGTACTCCGCCCTCACCTCCAATACGCAGTATTTT. This translates into CASSESGYSALTSNTQYF.